This T cell receptor (beta chain) was found in a study of CD8+CD57+ T cells in acquired aplastic anemia (dated by TCRdb to 2016 to 2019). A note on the overall study: A mean of approximately 3 ug of DNA, ranging from roughly 0.17 to 30 ug, was extracted from sorted CD4+ and CD8+ cells. CD8+CD57+ expansion was defined as a frequency above the mean frequency observed in healthy subjects. Here is what the overall study found, with its caveats: Roughly 30 CD8+ CDR3 sequences were found to be shared between patients and controls, but these sequences appeared to be highly expressed in patients and within the immunodominant clones of the patients. Patients and healthy controls showed no significant difference in CD8+ Simpson's diversity (P=0.060).

V loses 4 bases of germline sequence and J loses 5 bases, and the interval between the two ends is 8 bases. From cysteine to phenylalanine, the CDR3 is 12 amino acids long. The only DNA kept is the CDR3, 36 bases in frame from the first base. The germline V gene gives CDR1 as MGHDK and CDR2 as SYGVNS. As regards this clonotype: Its target antigen remains unknown. No much larger clone exists at a distance of one base, and base qualities are not known.

Flow cytometry had shown CD8+CD57+ cell expansion in the patients selected for sequencing. All patients had severe acquired aplastic anemia diagnosed by International Study of Aplastic Anemia and Agranulocytosis and Camitta criteria. No patient had received any therapy when blood was sampled. In the study, sorted CD4+ and CD8+ blood T cells from patients with severe aplastic anemia and from healthy subjects underwent deep sequencing of TCR repertoires. Patients were enrolled under clinicaltrials.gov protocols 00001620, 01623167, 00001397, 00071045, 00081523 and 00961064 in the USA. Ficoll-Paque density gradient centrifugation was used to isolate peripheral blood mononuclear cells. Before DNA was extracted, CD4+ and CD8+ T cells were sorted using either FACS or magnetic beads. Genomic DNA was used as template for profiling of TCR beta VDJ combinations and CDR3 sequences. An Illumina HiSeq 2000 was used for TCR repertoire sequencing. Per the source publication's procedure: TRBV/TRBJ rearrangement plots, CDR3 size and DJ length profiles, and Simpson's diversity index were used to assess repertoires. The most abundant DNA sequence in the deep sequencing data was taken as the immunodominant clone. CDR3 amino acid sequences were screened for sharing across subjects and compared with published repertoires and the VDJdb database. The public sequencing data were trimmed at Q25 with fastp and processed into clonotypes with MiXCR by TCRdb, which kept only in-frame beta chains. Rows with one shared CDR3 protein collapse into an entry with the most common genes and DNA. These V and J calls originate from TCRdb's pipeline instead of the authors' own analysis. Recorded for this sample are approximately 180,000 distinct CDR3 sequences; 48% of them occurred a single time. The leading ten clones occupy under 2% of the sample.

The sequenced sample consisted of sorted CD4+, CD8+, or CD8+CD57+ T cells (not recorded which) from PBMCs. The clonotype originates from a human donor with aplastic anemia. The chain uses TRBV25-1 and TRBJ2-5, with TRBD2 tentatively as D gene (5 bases match). Here is the DNA: TGTGCCAGCAGTGCACTAGGGGAGACCCAGTACTTC. This is translated as CASSALGETQYF.